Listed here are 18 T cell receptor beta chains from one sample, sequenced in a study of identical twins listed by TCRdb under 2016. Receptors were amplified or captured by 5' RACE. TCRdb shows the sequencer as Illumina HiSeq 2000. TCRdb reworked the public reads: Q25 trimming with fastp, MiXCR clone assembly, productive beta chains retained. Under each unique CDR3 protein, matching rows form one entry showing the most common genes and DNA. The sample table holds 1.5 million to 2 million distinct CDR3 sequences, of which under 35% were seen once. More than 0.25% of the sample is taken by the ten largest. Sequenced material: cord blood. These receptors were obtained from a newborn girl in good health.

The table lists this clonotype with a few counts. The CDR3 here is CASSLGSPSTDTQYF. Written as DNA, the CDR3 is TGCGCCAGCAGCTTGGGGAGCCCTAGCACAGATACGCAGTATTTT. The J gene is TRBJ2-3, the V gene TRBV5-1; D is uncertain. V lost 0 bases to trimming and J lost 0 bases, with 8 bases between them. The CDR3 has 15 amino acids. Germline lookup yields CDR1 SGHRS and CDR2 YFSETQ. The entire variable domain, with the rest obtained from reference TRBV5-1 and TRBJ2-3, is as follows: KAGVTQTPRYLIKTRGQQVTLSCSPISGHRSVSWYQQTPGQGLQFLFEYFSETQRNKGNFPGRFSGRQFSNSRSEMNVSTLELGDSALYLCASSLGSPSTDTQYFGPGTRLTVL.

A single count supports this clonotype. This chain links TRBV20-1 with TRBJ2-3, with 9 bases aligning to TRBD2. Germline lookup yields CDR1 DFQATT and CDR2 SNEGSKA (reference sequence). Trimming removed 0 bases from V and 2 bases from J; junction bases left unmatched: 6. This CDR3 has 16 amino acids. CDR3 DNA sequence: TGCAGTGCTAGAGATCGTAGCGGGGGAAACACAGATACGCAGTATTTT. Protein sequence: CSARDRSGGNTDTQYF.

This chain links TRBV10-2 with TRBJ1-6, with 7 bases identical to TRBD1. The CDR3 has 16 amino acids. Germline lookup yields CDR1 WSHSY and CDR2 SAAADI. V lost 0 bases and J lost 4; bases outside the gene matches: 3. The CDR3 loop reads CASSESGDRYNSPLHF. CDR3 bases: TGCGCCAGCAGTGAGTCGGGGGACAGATATAATTCACCCCTCCACTTT.

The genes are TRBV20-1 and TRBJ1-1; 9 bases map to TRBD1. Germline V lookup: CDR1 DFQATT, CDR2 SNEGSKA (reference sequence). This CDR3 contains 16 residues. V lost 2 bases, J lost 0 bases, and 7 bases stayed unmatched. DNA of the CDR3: TGCAGTGCTAGAACTGGACAGGGGCTTATGAACACTGAAGCTTTCTTT. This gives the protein CSARTGQGLMNTEAFF.

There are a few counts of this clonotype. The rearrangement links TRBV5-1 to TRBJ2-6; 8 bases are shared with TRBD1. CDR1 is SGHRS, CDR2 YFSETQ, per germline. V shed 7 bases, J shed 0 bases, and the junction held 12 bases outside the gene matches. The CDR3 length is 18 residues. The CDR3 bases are TGCGCCAGCCGCCTAGGACAGGGATATATCTCTGGGGCCAACGTCCTGACTTTC. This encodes CASRLGQGYISGANVLTF.

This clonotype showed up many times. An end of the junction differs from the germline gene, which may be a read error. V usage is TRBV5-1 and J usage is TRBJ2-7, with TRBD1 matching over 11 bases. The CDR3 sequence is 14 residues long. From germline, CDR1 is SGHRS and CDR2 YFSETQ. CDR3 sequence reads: CASSTGTGGYEQYF. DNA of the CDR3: TGTGCCAGCAGTACCGGGACAGGGGGCTACGAGCAGTACTTC.

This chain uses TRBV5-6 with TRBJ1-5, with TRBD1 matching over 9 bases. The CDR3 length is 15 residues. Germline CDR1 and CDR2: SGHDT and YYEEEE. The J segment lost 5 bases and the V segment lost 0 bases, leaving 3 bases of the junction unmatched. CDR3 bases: TGTGCCAGCAGCTTGGGGGACAGGGAGCATCAGCCCCAGCATTTT. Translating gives CASSLGDREHQPQHF. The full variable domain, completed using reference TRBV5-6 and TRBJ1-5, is DAGVTQSPTHLIKTRGQQVTLRCSPKSGHDTVSWYQQALGQGPQFIFQYYEEEERQRGNFPDRFSGHQFPNYSSELNVNALLLGDSALYLCASSLGDREHQPQHFGDGTRLSIL.

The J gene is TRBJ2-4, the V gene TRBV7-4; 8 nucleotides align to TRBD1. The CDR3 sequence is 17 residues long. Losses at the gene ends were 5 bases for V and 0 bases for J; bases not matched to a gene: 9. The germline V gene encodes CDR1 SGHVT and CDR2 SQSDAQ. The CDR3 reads CASSPGQDLLAKNIQYF. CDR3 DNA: TGTGCCAGCAGCCCGGGACAGGACCTACTAGCCAAAAACATTCAGTACTTC.

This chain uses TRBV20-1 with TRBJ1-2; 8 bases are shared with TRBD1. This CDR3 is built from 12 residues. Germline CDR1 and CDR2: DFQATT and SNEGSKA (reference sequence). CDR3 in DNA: TGCAGAGCGAACAGGGGGGCCTATGGCTACACCTTC. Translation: CRANRGAYGYTF.

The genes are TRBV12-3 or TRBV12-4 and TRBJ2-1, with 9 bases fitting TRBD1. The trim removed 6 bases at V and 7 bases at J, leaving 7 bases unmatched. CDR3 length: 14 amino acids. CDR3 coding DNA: TGTGCCAGCAGAGAACAGGGGGCGATTAATGAGCAGTTCTTC. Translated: CASREQGAINEQFF.

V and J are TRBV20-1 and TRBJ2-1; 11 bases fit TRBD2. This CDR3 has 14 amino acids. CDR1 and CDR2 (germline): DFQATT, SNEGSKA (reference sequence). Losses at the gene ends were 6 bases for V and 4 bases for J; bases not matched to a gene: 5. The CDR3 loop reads CSATSGALYNEQFF. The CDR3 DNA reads TGCAGTGCGACTAGCGGGGCGTTGTACAATGAGCAGTTCTTC.

The CDR3 nucleotides read TGTGCCAGCAGTCGTCCCTATCTGTGGGGGAGAAGCTCCTACAATGAGCAGTACTTC. Residues: CASSRPYLWGRSSYNEQYF. The chain employs TRBV28 and TRBJ2-1; D may be TRBD1 or TRBD2 (5 bases each). The DNA end lines up better with TRBJ2-7; the J call may be wrong. The CDR3 totals 19 residues. Germline CDR1 MDHEN, CDR2 SYDVKM.

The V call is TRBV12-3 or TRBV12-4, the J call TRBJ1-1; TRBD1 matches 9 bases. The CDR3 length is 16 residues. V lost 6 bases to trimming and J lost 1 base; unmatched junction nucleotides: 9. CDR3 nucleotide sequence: TGTGCCAGCAGCCGGGCGGACAGGGGCGGGAACACTGAAGCTTTCTTT. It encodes CASSRADRGGNTEAFF.

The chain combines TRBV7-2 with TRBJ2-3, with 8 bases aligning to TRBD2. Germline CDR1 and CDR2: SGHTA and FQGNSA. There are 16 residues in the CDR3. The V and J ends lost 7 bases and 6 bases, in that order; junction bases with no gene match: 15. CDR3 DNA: TGTGCCAGCACCTCCACCCTACTAGCGGTCGGCGATACGCAGTATTTT. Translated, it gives CASTSTLLAVGDTQYF. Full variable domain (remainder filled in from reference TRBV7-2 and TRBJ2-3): GAGVSQSPSNKVTEKGKDVELRCDPISGHTALYWYRQSLGQGLEFLIYFQGNSAPDKSGLPSDRFSAERTGGSVSTLTIQRTQQEDSAVYLCASTSTLLAVGDTQYFGPGTRLTVL.

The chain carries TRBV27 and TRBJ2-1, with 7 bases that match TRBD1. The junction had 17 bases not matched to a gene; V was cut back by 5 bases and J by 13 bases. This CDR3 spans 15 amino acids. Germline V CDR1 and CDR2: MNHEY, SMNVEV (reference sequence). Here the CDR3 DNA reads TGTGCCAGCAGTCCGAAGGCCCGACAGGGTGAAACCCAGTTCTTC. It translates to CASSPKARQGETQFF.

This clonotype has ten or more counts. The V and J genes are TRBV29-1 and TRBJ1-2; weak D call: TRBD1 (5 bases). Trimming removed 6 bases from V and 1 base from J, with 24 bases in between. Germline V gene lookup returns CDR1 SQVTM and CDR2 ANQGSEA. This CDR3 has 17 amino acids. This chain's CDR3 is CSVPFTVGWGFNYGYTF. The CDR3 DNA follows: TGCAGCGTCCCTTTCACCGTCGGCTGGGGCTTTAACTATGGCTACACCTTC. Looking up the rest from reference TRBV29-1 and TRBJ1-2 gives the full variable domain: SAVISQKPSRDICQRGTSLTIQCQVDSQVTMMFWYRQQPGQSLTLIATANQGSEATYESGFVIDKFPISRPNLTFSTLTVSNMSPEDSSIYLCSVPFTVGWGFNYGYTFGSGTRLTVV.

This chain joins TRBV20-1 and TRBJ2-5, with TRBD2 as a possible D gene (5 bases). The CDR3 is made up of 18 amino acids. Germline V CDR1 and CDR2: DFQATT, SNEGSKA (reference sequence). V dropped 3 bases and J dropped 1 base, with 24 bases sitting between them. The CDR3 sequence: CSASGERLTTGPQETQYF. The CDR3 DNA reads TGCAGTGCTAGTGGCGAGCGGTTAACTACTGGGCCCCAAGAGACCCAGTACTTC.

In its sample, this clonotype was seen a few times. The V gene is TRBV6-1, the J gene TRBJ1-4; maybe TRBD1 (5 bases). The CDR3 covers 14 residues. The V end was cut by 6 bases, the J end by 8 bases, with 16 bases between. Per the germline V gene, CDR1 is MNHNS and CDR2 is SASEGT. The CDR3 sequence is CASSRKGWEEKLFF. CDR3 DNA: TGTGCCAGCAGCCGAAAGGGGTGGGAAGAAAAACTGTTTTTT.